This T cell receptor beta chain was identified in a study of T-cell reconstitution after alpha-beta-depleted transplantation in children. It was with unique molecular identifiers that the TCRbeta library was prepared. Using its own MiXCR run on the PCR reads, TCRdb lists one record per CDR3 protein. The sample has over 200,000 distinct CDR3 sequences; roughly 8.3% are singletons. J was trimmed by 1 base and V by 0 bases; bases with no gene match: 8. The CDR3 runs 18 residues. Germline V lookup: CDR1 SQVTM, CDR2 ANQGSEA. This clonotype was picked up many times. The chain combines TRBV29-1 with TRBJ2-3, with TRBD2 matching over 12 bases. The sequence came from a male patient aged 2 to 9 who had a stem cell transplant for acute myeloid leukemia, so the T cells may come from the graft donor. The material was PBMCs, mostly from graft donor cells, obtained 360 days after TCRalphabeta/CD19-depleted stem cell transplant. CDR3: CSVEDWLAGGPGTDTQYF. The CDR3 DNA follows: TGCAGCGTTGAAGATTGGCTAGCGGGGGGGCCGGGCACAGATACGCAGTATTTT.